This TCR beta chain is drawn from a study of beta chain features in type 1 diabetes. The study reverse transcribed the entire isolated RNA, so it sequenced expressed TCRB transcripts. TCRdb keeps only in-frame clones here, not all; method: immunoSEQ multiplex PCR. The table lists around 320,000 clones, 14% of them singletons, with 6.7% in the top ten. The germline CDR1 and CDR2 sequences are LGHNA and YSLEER. The CDR3 is made up of 16 amino acids. V shed 1 base and J 9 bases; nucleotides not matched to a gene: 10. The source of this sequence is a man younger than 45 in good health. Sequencing used central memory CD4+ T cells from blood. The chain uses TRBV4-3 and TRBJ2-1; 9 nucleotides agree with TRBD2. Here the CDR3 reads CASSQAGTSLTVEQFF. The CDR3 DNA reads as TGCGCCAGCAGCCAAGCCGGGACTAGCCTTACGGTTGAGCAGTTCTTC.